Described below is a single TCR beta chain sequence and its context. A much larger clone lies a single base off, so this may be a read error. This sample stems from a study of blood T cells in healthy people across ages. A sample-barcoded 5' primer and a J-beta primer mix were used in a second PCR of roughly 6 to 12 cycles. TCRdb re-called the 5' RACE reads with MiXCR, one entry per CDR3 protein. The sample yields 800,000 to 950,000 distinct CDR3 sequences, 25% to 35% seen once. Samples had at least 7 million PBMCs isolated from them. Separately, the same data were catalogued under a study of T cells of mothers and their children. That source reports: It was through the M1S primer of the second PCR that sample barcodes and 2-4 random nucleotides were added. Persisting microchimeric T cell clones went undetected.

The sample consisted of blood. The clonotype originates from a woman in her thirties or forties in good health.

DNA of the CDR3: TGTGCCAGCAGTGCCCCGGGGAAAGAGCAGTACTTC. It is translated as CASSAPGKEQYF. V gene TRBV27 combines with J gene TRBJ2-5; weak D call: TRBD2 (5 bases). CDR3 length: 12 amino acids. The germline V gene has CDR1 MNHEY and CDR2 SMNVEV (reference sequence). V lost 5 bases and J 11 bases, leaving 15 bases between the germline ends.